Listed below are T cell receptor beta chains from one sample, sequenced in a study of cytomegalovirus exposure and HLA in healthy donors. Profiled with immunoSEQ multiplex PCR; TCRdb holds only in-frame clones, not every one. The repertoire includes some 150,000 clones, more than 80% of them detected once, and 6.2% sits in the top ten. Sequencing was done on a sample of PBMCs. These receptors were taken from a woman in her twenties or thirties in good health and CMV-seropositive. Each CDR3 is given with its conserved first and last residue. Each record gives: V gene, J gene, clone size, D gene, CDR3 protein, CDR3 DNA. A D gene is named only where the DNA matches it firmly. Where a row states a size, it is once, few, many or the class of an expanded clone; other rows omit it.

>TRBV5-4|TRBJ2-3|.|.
CASSVDYTDTQYF
TGTGCCAGCAGCGTGGACTACACAGATACGCAGTATTTT
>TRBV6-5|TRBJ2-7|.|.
CASSLGTTPTYEQYF
TGTGCCAGCAGTCTAGGGACAACCCCGACCTACGAGCAGTACTTC
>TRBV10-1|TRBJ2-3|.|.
CASSAKQGTDTQYF
TGCGCCAGCAGCGCCAAACAGGGTACAGATACGCAGTATTTT
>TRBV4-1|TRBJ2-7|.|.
CASSQEQGRLGQYF
TGCGCCAGCAGCCAAGAACAGGGGAGGCTCGGGCAGTACTTC
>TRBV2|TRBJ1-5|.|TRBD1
CASSDRGQVNQPQHF
TGTGCCAGCAGTGACAGGGGACAGGTCAATCAGCCCCAGCATTTT
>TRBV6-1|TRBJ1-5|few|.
CASSVRGLNQPQHF
TGTGCCAGCAGTGTGAGGGGGTTAAATCAGCCCCAGCATTTT
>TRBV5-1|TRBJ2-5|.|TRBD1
CASSLVPTGGLETQYF
TGCGCCAGCAGCTTGGTTCCGACAGGGGGCTTAGAGACCCAGTACTTC
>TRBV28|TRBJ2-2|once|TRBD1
CASSSAGQGGTGELFF
TGTGCCAGCAGTTCCGCGGGACAGGGGGGCACCGGGGAGCTGTTTTTT
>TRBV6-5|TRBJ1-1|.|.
CASSYQGFNTEAFF
TGTGCCAGCAGTTACCAGGGGTTTAACACTGAAGCTTTCTTT
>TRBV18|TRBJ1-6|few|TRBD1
CASSPRTGEASPLHF
TGTGCCAGCTCACCAAGGACAGGGGAAGCTTCACCCCTCCACTTT
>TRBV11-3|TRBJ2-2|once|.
CASSLARGGELFF
TGTGCCAGCAGCTTAGCTCGGGGCGGGGAGCTGTTTTTT
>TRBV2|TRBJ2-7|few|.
CASSESQGSEQYF
TGTGCCAGCAGTGAATCCCAAGGGAGCGAGCAGTACTTC
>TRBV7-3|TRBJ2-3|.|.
CASSSREITDTQYF
TGTGCCAGCAGCTCGAGGGAGATCACAGATACGCAGTATTTT
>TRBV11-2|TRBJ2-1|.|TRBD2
CASSPTSSGGPYNEQFF
TGTGCCAGCAGCCCCACGAGTAGCGGGGGCCCCTACAATGAGCAGTTCTTC
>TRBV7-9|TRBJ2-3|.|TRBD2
CASTLLAGGTDTQYF
TGTGCCAGCACCCTACTAGCGGGGGGCACAGATACGCAGTATTTT
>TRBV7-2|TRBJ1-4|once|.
CASSLAGVGEKLFF
TGTGCCAGCAGCTTGGCAGGGGTTGGGGAAAAACTGTTTTTT
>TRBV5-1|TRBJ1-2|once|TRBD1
CASSLGSQGVGYTF
TGCGCCAGCAGCTTGGGCTCACAGGGGGTTGGCTACACCTTC
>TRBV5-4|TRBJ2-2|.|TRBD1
CASSLDSGGTGELFF
TGTGCCAGCAGCTTGGATTCAGGGGGCACCGGGGAGCTGTTTTTT
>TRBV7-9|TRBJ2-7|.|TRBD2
CASSLPTGRTSGPSYEQYF
TGTGCCAGCAGCTTACCGACAGGTCGGACTAGCGGGCCCTCCTACGAGCAGTACTTC
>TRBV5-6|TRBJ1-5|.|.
CASSSYGRDNQPQHF
TGTGCCAGCAGCTCCTACGGGAGGGATAATCAGCCCCAGCATTTT
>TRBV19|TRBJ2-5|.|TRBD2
CASRGLAAGQETQYF
TGTGCCAGTAGAGGCCTAGCGGCCGGGCAAGAGACCCAGTACTTC
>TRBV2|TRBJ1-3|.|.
CASSGRQPAIYF
TGTGCCAGCAGTGGGCGGCAGCCCGCCATATATTTT
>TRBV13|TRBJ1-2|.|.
CASSFGVGSYGYTF
TGTGCCAGCAGCTTCGGGGTAGGAAGCTATGGCTACACCTTC
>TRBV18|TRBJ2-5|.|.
CASSPYSQETQYF
TGTGCCAGCTCACCATACAGCCAAGAGACCCAGTACTTC
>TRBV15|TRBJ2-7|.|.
CATSRADVGSEQYF
TGTGCCACCAGCAGAGCAGACGTTGGGAGCGAGCAGTACTTC
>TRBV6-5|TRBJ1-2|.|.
CASSSNHRVSYGYTF
TGTGCCAGCAGTTCCAACCACAGGGTTTCCTATGGCTACACCTTC
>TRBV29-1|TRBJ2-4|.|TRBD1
CSVTGQQNIQYF
TGCAGCGTAACGGGACAGCAAAACATTCAGTACTTC
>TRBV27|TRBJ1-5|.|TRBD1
CASSYDRVKPQHF
TGTGCCAGCAGTTACGACAGGGTGAAGCCCCAGCATTTT
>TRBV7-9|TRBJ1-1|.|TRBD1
CASSDRQGATEAFF
TGTGCCAGCAGCGATCGACAGGGGGCAACTGAAGCTTTCTTT
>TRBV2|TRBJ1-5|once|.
CASGGSNQPQHF
TGTGCCAGCGGAGGGAGTAATCAGCCCCAGCATTTT
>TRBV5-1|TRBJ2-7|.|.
CASSQQGIKNEQYF
TGCGCCAGCAGCCAACAGGGTATCAAGAACGAGCAGTACTTC
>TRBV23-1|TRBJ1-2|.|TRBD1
CASSQRQGGNYGYTF
TGCGCCAGCAGTCAGAGACAGGGCGGTAACTATGGCTACACCTTC
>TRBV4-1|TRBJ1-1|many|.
CASSRGGHTEAFF
TGCGCCAGCAGCCGCGGGGGGCACACTGAAGCTTTCTTT
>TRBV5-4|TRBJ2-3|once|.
CASSLGGRRVDTQYF
TGTGCCAGCAGCTTAGGTGGGAGGCGGGTGGATACGCAGTATTTT
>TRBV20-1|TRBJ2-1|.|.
CSAPGMGEQFF
TGCAGTGCTCCAGGGATGGGTGAGCAGTTCTTC
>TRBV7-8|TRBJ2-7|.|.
CASSLGYSSYEQYF
TGTGCCAGCAGCTTAGGATACAGCTCCTACGAGCAGTACTTC